These 5 T cell receptor beta chains originate from one sample sequenced in a study of T cells in women clearing cervical HPV infection. The data were produced by immunoSEQ multiplex PCR, yet TCRdb's version contains in-frame clones alone and is incomplete. This table holds more than 25,000 clones. The sequenced sample consisted of blood buffy coat. The receptors stem from a woman between 18 and 69 years old with a cervical HPV16 infection that either progressed to CIN3+ or cleared (not recorded which).

As regards this clone: The read ends 3 residues before the CDR3 terminus; that terminus is restored from the germline J gene. The chain is built from TRBV7-2 and TRBJ1-5; 9 bases match TRBD1. The germline gives CDR1 SGHTA, CDR2 FQGNSA. The V segment lost 5 bases and the J segment 7 bases; nucleotides outside the gene matches: 6. The CDR3 consists of 14 residues. CDR3 DNA (partial): TGTGCCAGCAGCAATAGACAGGGGGGCCAGCCC. Its protein product is CASSNRQGGQP. The entire CDR3 protein reads CASSNRQGGQPQHF.

The CDR3 spells CASSLRVNYEQYF. The sequenced CDR3 bases are TGTGCCAGCAGCCTCCGCGTAAACTACGAG. The chain links TRBV5-5 to TRBJ2-7; D is ambiguous. The CDR3 end falls 3 residues outside the read, so it is completed with the germline J gene. V dropped 4 bases and J dropped 3 bases, with 11 bases sitting between them. Germline assignment: CDR1 SGHKS and CDR2 YYEKEE (reference sequence). The CDR3 runs 13 residues.

Of note for this clone: The read terminates 3 residues before the CDR3 end, so the remaining end is supplied by the germline J gene. V and J are TRBV19 and TRBJ1-5; D is undetermined. Germline V gene data show CDR1 as LNHDA and CDR2 as SQIVND (reference sequence). Trimming took 6 bases from V and 3 from J, leaving 6 bases between them. The CDR3 extends over 12 amino acids. The CDR3 bases that were read are TGTGCCAGTAGCCTCTCCAATCAGCCC. It yields the protein CASSLSNQP. The whole CDR3 reads CASSLSNQPQHF.

A word on this clone: The read is 3 residues too short to cover the CDR3 end, so that end is filled in from the germline J gene. This rearrangement joins TRBV19 to TRBJ1-2; D call uncertain. Looked up from germline, CDR1 is LNHDA and CDR2 is SQIVND (reference sequence). Trimming removed 5 bases from V and 0 bases from J, with 7 bases in between. The CDR3 is 13 residues long. CDR3 in amino acids: CASSETANYGYTF. The CDR3 bases that were read are TGTGCCAGTAGTGAGACTGCTAACTATGGC.

In regard to this clone: The sequenced fragment ends 3 residues before the CDR3 boundary, so the rest is inferred from the germline J gene. The chain recombines TRBV19 with TRBJ1-1, with a possible D match to TRBD1 (5 bases). The V end was cut by 5 bases, the J end by 1 base, with 11 bases between. Per the germline V gene, CDR1 is LNHDA and CDR2 is SQIVND (reference sequence). The CDR3 has 14 residues. The chain's CDR3 is CASSVTGGNTEAFF. The sequenced CDR3 bases are TGTGCCAGTAGTGTGACGGGGGGGAACACTGAA. Supplemented by reference TRBV19 and TRBJ1-1, the full variable domain reads DGGITQSPKYLFRKEGQNVTLSCEQNLNHDAMYWYRQDPGQGLRLIYYSQIVNDFQKGDIAEGYSVSREKKESFPLTVTSAQKNPTAFYLCASSVTGGNTEAFFGQGTRLTVV.